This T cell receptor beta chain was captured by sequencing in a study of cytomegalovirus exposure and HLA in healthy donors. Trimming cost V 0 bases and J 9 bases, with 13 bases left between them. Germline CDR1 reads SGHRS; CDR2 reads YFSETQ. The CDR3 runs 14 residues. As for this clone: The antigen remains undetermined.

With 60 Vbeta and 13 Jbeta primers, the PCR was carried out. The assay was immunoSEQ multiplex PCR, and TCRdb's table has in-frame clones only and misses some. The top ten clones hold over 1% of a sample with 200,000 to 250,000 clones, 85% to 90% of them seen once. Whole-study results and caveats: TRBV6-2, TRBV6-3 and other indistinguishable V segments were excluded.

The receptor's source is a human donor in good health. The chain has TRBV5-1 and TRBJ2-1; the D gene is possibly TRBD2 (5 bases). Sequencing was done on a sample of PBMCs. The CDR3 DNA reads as TGCGCCAGCAGCTTGGCCGGAGGTAGGTCTGAGCAGTTCTTC. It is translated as CASSLAGGRSEQFF.